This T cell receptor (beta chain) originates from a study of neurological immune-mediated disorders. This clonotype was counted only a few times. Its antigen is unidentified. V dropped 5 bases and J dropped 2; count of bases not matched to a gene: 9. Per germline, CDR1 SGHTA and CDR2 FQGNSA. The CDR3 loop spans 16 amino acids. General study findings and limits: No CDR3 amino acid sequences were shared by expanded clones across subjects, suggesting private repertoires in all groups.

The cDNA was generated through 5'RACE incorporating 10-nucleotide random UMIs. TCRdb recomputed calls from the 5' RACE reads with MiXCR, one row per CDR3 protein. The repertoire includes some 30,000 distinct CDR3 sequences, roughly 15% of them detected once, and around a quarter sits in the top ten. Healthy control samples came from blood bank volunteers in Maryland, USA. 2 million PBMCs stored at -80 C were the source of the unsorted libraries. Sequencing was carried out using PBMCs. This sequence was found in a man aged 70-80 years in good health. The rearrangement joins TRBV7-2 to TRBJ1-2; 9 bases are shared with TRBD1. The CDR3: CASSQLWGQGNYGYTF. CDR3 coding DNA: TGTGCCAGCAGCCAACTTTGGGGACAGGGCAACTATGGCTACACCTTC.